Below are 13 T cell receptor beta chains sequenced from a single sample in a study of cytomegalovirus exposure and HLA in healthy donors. Both 60 Vbeta primers and 13 Jbeta primers went into the PCR. Some clones are missing from TCRdb's copy, which holds only in-frame ones; the method was immunoSEQ multiplex PCR. The sample contains roughly 120,000 clones, approximately 8.6% of which appear only once. The sample taken for sequencing was PBMCs. These receptors came from a woman aged 40 to 50 in good health and CMV-seropositive.

This chain uses TRBV7-3 with TRBJ2-1, with 9 bases that match TRBD2. Germline V gives CDR1 SGHTA, CDR2 FQGTGA. The junction had 6 bases not matched to a gene; V was cut back by 2 bases and J by 7 bases. The CDR3 covers 15 residues. The CDR3 loop reads CASSLGRGGKNEQFF. CDR3 bases: TGTGCCAGCAGCTTAGGGCGGGGGGGCAAAAATGAGCAGTTCTTC.

CDR3 residues: CASSLGPTNEKLFF. Written as DNA, the CDR3 is TGTGCCAGCAGCTTGGGGCCAACTAATGAAAAACTGTTTTTT. The gene calls are TRBV5-5 and TRBJ1-4; D remains unclear. Germline CDR1 and CDR2: SGHKS and YYEKEE (reference sequence). The length of the CDR3 is 14 residues. V was cut by 0 bases and J by 0 bases, with 3 bases left in between.

In this sample, this clone turned up a few times. This rearrangement joins TRBV7-9 to TRBJ1-5; tentative D call: TRBD1 (5 bases). The CDR3 runs to 14 residues. Germline V gene lookup returns CDR1 SEHNR and CDR2 FQNEAQ (reference sequence). The V end lost 5 bases, the J end lost 2 bases, and 10 bases lay between the germline ends. The CDR3 nucleotides are TGTGCCAGCAGCCTGGGGGGGGGCAATCAGCCCCAGCATTTT. Translated, it gives CASSLGGGNQPQHF.

Concerning this clone: Other DNA sequences from this sample encode an identical CDR3 as well. The J gene is TRBJ1-3, the V gene TRBV4-1; D is perhaps TRBD1 (5 bases). Germline V gene data show CDR1 as MGHRA and CDR2 as YSYEKL. Deletions cut 5 bases from V and 0 bases from J, with 11 bases between. CDR3 length: 15 residues. In DNA form, the CDR3 reads TGCGCCAGCAGCATTTCTACAGGCTCTGGAAACACCATATATTTT. It specifies CASSISTGSGNTIYF.

A few counts support this clone. The chain employs TRBV30 and TRBJ1-1; D perhaps matches TRBD1 (5 bases). Germline assignment: CDR1 GTSNPN and CDR2 SVGIG (reference sequence). Trimming took off 5 bases at V and 0 bases at J, with 10 bases between the two ends. This CDR3 comprises 13 residues. The CDR3 region is CAWSRGVNTEAFF. CDR3 bases: TGTGCCTGGTCACGGGGGGTGAACACTGAAGCTTTCTTT. Full variable domain (rest looked up from reference TRBV30 and TRBJ1-1): SQTIHQWPATLVQPVGSPLSLECTVEGTSNPNLYWYRQAAGRGLQLLFYSVGIGQISSEVPQNLSASRPQDRQFILSSKKLLLSDSGFYLCAWSRGVNTEAFFGQGTRLTVV.

This clone was picked up a small number of times. The chain links TRBV18 to TRBJ1-1; TRBD1 matches at 9 bases. From germline, CDR1 is KGHSH and CDR2 LQKENI. V lost 6 bases, J lost 13 bases, and 12 bases stayed unmatched. The CDR3 extends over 13 amino acids. The CDR3 sequence is CASSQTGGVFDFF. The CDR3 DNA sequence: TGTGCCAGCTCGCAAACAGGGGGCGTTTTCGATTTCTTT.

J is TRBJ2-3 and V is TRBV10-3; 7 positions agree with TRBD2. The V gene end was trimmed by 9 bases and the J gene end by 0 bases; junction bases not matched to a gene: 6. Germline V CDR1 and CDR2: ENHRY, SYGVKD. CDR3 length: 14 amino acids. CDR3 DNA: TGTGCCATAACTAGCGCAACTAGCACAGATACGCAGTATTTT. Encoded protein: CAITSATSTDTQYF.

With respect to this clone: A read error is likely, as this CDR3 ends without the conserved phenylalanine or tryptophan. The V call is TRBV6-6, the J call TRBJ1-1, with D maybe TRBD1 (5 bases). CDR3 length: 14 residues. V gave up 2 bases and J gave up 5 bases, with 12 bases separating them. CDR1 MNHNY and CDR2 SVGAGI come from the germline V gene (reference sequence). The CDR3 here is CASSYRGGETEAFL. The CDR3 bases are TGTGCCAGCAGTTACAGGGGCGGGGAAACTGAAGCTTTCTTG.

V gene TRBV2 combines with J gene TRBJ2-5; a weak D match, TRBD2 (5 bases). There are 14 residues in the CDR3. Between the trimmed V and J ends, which lost 7 bases and 2 bases, there was a span of 14 bases. Germline loops: CDR1 SNHLY, CDR2 FYNNEI. This chain's CDR3 is CASTLSGLQETQYF. CDR3 DNA sequence: TGTGCCAGCACCCTTTCCGGACTTCAAGAGACCCAGTACTTC.

The chain combines TRBV2 with TRBJ2-1; TRBD1 aligns across 9 bases. CDR1 SNHLY and CDR2 FYNNEI come from the germline V gene. V dropped 6 bases and J dropped 2; count of bases not matched to a gene: 5. This CDR3 contains 15 residues. CDR3 protein: CASRWTGDPYNEQFF. CDR3 DNA sequence: TGTGCCAGCAGGTGGACAGGGGATCCCTACAATGAGCAGTTCTTC.

This clone was seen more than once but under ten times. The V gene is TRBV6-1, the J gene TRBJ1-5; unclear D gene. This CDR3 has 16 amino acids. V shed 4 bases and J shed 1 base, with 14 bases lying between them. Germline CDR1 MNHNS, CDR2 SASEGT. CDR3 bases: TGTGCCAGCAGTGGGATTGCGGTATCAAGCAATCAGCCCCAGCATTTT. This encodes CASSGIAVSSNQPQHF.

This clone was counted once. The chain combines TRBV5-4 with TRBJ2-3; 8 positions match TRBD2. CDR1 is SGHNT and CDR2 is YYREEE in the germline V gene (reference sequence). The CDR3 loop spans 15 amino acids. The trim removed 7 bases at V and 5 bases at J, leaving 12 bases unmatched. CDR3 residues: CASPSTAGGEDTQYF. The CDR3 DNA follows: TGTGCCAGCCCCTCTACGGCGGGGGGCGAAGATACGCAGTATTTT. Full variable domain (rest looked up from reference TRBV5-4 and TRBJ2-3): ETGVTQSPTHLIKTRGQQVTLRCSSQSGHNTVSWYQQALGQGPQFIFQYYREEENGRGNFPPRFSGLQFPNYSSELNVNALELDDSALYLCASPSTAGGEDTQYFGPGTRLTVL.

This clone was found a few times. V is TRBV9 and J is TRBJ1-1; perhaps TRBD1 as D (5 bases). V lost 0 bases to trimming and J lost 4 bases, with 10 bases between them. This CDR3 contains 14 residues. CDR1 is SGDLS and CDR2 is YYNGEE in the germline V gene. The CDR3 region has the DNA TGTGCCAGCAGCGTAGATTGGGGGGGCACTGAAGCTTTCTTT. Residues: CASSVDWGGTEAFF.